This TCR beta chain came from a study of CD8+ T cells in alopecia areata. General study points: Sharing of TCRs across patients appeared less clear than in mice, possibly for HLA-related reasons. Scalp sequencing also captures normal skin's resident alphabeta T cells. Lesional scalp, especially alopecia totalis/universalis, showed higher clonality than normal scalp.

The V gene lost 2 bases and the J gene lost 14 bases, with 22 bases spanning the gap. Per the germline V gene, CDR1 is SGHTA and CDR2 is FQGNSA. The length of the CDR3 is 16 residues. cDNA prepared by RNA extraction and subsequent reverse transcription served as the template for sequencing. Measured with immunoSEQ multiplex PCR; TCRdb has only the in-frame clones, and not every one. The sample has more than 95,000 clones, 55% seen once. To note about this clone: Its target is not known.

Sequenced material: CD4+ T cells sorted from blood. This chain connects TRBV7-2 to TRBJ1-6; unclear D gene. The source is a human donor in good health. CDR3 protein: CASSLSSGRPKEALHF. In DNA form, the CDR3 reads TGTGCCAGCAGCTTATCGAGCGGCAGGCCAAAGGAGGCCCTCCACTTT.